The TCR beta chain described here comes from a study of cytomegalovirus exposure and HLA in healthy donors. Study findings and constraints: Indistinguishability led to the exclusion of some V segments, TRBV6-2 and TRBV6-3 included. As a later analysis showed, a missense DCLRE1C variant was linked to trimming of TCR beta V- and J-genes. In vitro testing confirmed three CMV-associated chains as specific for CMV antigens. Sequencing depth across donors, presence/absence analyses assumed, was roughly uniform.

Germline-derived CDR1 and CDR2 are MNHEY and SMNVEV (reference sequence). The CDR3 covers 14 residues. The V end was cut by 7 bases, the J end by 0 bases, with 9 bases between. Amplification used 60 Vbeta primers and 13 Jbeta primers. Sequencing used immunoSEQ multiplex PCR; TCRdb keeps in-frame clones, though not all of them. The sample carries tens of thousands of clones, around two thirds recorded once. Worth noting for this clone: Its antigen is not known.

This clonotype was sampled from a woman aged 50 to 60 in good health and CMV-seropositive. Sequencing input: PBMCs. This chain joins TRBV27 and TRBJ1-4; D not certain. In DNA form, the CDR3 reads TGTGCCAGCAAGCTTACGCCAACTAATGAAAAACTGTTTTTT. Protein product: CASKLTPTNEKLFF.